These 27 T cell receptor beta chains were sequenced from one sample in a study of blood T cell repertoires in COVID-19. Generated by immunoSEQ multiplex PCR, the TCRdb table keeps only in-frame clones and is missing some. The table has 17,000 or so clones, more than 75% seen once. Sequencing input: peripheral blood. These receptors all come from a man aged 60-69 years with active or convalescent COVID-19.

This clone was seen once. This chain joins TRBV27 and TRBJ1-5; 8 positions agree with TRBD1. The trim removed 2 bases at V and 3 bases at J, leaving 3 bases unmatched. Germline-derived CDR1 and CDR2 are MNHEY and SMNVEV (reference sequence). The CDR3 totals 15 residues. The CDR3 here is CASSLQGAVNQPQHF. The CDR3 DNA is TGTGCCAGCAGTTTACAGGGGGCGGTCAATCAGCCCCAGCATTTT.

The rearrangement uses TRBV5-1 and TRBJ1-1, with D possibly being TRBD1 (6 bases). This CDR3 is built from 15 residues. V lost 5 bases and J lost 3, with 17 bases in between. In germline, CDR1 is SGHRS, CDR2 YFSETQ. This CDR3 is CASSLMGAGDTEAFF. The CDR3 coding sequence is TGCGCCAGCAGTCTAATGGGGGCGGGGGACACTGAAGCTTTCTTT.

The genes are TRBV6-6 and TRBJ2-7; tentatively, D is TRBD1 (5 bases). Trimming left V 6 bases short and J 6 bases short, with 9 bases between. Germline V gene data show CDR1 as MNHNY and CDR2 as SVGAGI (reference sequence). This CDR3 is built from 11 residues. The DNA for the CDR3 is TGTGCCAGCAGAGCAGGGTTCGAGCAGTACTTC. Translated: CASRAGFEQYF.

The genes are TRBV2 and TRBJ1-5; 8 bases line up with TRBD1. From germline, CDR1 is SNHLY and CDR2 FYNNEI. With V trimmed by 7 bases and J by 6 bases, 14 bases remained unmatched. This CDR3 has 16 amino acids. CDR3 protein: CASITDRGGLSQPQHF. The CDR3 nucleotides are TGTGCCAGCATTACTGACAGGGGAGGTTTATCTCAGCCCCAGCATTTT.

Concerning this clone: A read error may account for a junction end that differs from germline. The chain links TRBV11-2 to TRBJ2-1; D uncertain. This CDR3 spans 12 amino acids. Germline V gene lookup returns CDR1 SGHAT and CDR2 FQNNGV. CDR3 bases: TGTGCCAGCAGCTTAGGCCAGACGGAGCGGTTCTTC. It codes for CASSLGQTERFF.

V is TRBV18 and J is TRBJ2-1, with 9 bases aligning to TRBD1. CDR1 and CDR2 (germline): KGHSH, LQKENI. The CDR3 length is 17 residues. With 1 base clipped from V and 10 bases from J, the junction kept 14 bases outside the gene matches. CDR3 residues: CASSPQAPGQGLGEQFF. The CDR3 DNA is TGTGCCAGCTCACCACAGGCCCCGGGACAGGGACTTGGCGAGCAGTTCTTC.

The chain has TRBV9 and TRBJ1-1, with TRBD1 matching 7 bases. The trim removed 0 bases at V and 8 bases at J, leaving 4 bases unmatched. Per the germline V gene, CDR1 is SGDLS and CDR2 is YYNGEE. There are 13 residues in the CDR3. This CDR3 is CASSVVGDSEAFF. The CDR3 nucleotides are TGTGCCAGCAGCGTAGTGGGGGACAGCGAAGCTTTCTTT.

This chain uses TRBV7-8 with TRBJ2-7; 8 bases agree with TRBD2. Germline CDR1 is SGHVS and CDR2 is FQNEAQ. The CDR3 is made up of 13 amino acids. The J segment lost 7 bases and the V segment lost 5 bases, leaving 7 bases of the junction unmatched. CDR3 in DNA: TGTGCCAGCAGCCGTGCCAGCGGGAGTGAGCAGTACTTC. It specifies CASSRASGSEQYF. The full variable domain, with the rest looked up from reference TRBV7-8 and TRBJ2-7, is GAGVSQSPRYKVAKRGQDVALRCDPISGHVSLFWYQQALGQGPEFLTYFQNEAQLDKSGLPSDRFFAERPEGSVSTLKIQRTQQEDSAVYLCASSRASGSEQYFGPGTRLTVT.

The rearrangement uses TRBV25-1 and TRBJ1-1; D gene uncertain. Per germline, CDR1 MGHDK and CDR2 SYGVNS. The length of the CDR3 is 13 residues. V lost 1 base and J 4 bases, leaving 7 bases between the germline ends. CDR3 sequence: CASSESGFTEAFF. CDR3 nucleotide sequence: TGTGCCAGCAGTGAATCGGGGTTCACTGAAGCTTTCTTT.

V usage is TRBV6-1 and J usage is TRBJ2-1; tentatively, D is TRBD1 (8 bases). The CDR3 is 15 residues long. In germline, CDR1 is MNHNS, CDR2 SASEGT. V lost 2 bases, J lost 7 bases, and 15 bases lay in between. The CDR3 region is CASSEHRGGDNEQFF. As DNA, the CDR3 is TGTGCCAGCAGTGAACACAGGGGGGGGGATAATGAGCAGTTCTTC.

This chain joins TRBV14 and TRBJ1-4; a possible D gene is TRBD1 (5 bases). The CDR3 loop spans 15 amino acids. The V gene lost 3 bases and the J gene lost 0 bases, with 8 bases spanning the gap. CDR1 is SGHDN, CDR2 FVKESK, per germline. The CDR3, as DNA: TGTGCCAGCAGCCAGACAGACGCAACTAATGAAAAACTGTTTTTT. Protein sequence: CASSQTDATNEKLFF.

CDR3 sequence (DNA): TGTGCCAGCAGCTTTGGGACAGCAAATGAGCAGTTCTTC. It translates to CASSFGTANEQFF. This chain uses TRBV7-8 with TRBJ2-1; 7 nucleotides align to TRBD1. V was clipped by 3 bases and J by 7 bases; unmatched bases: 3. From germline, CDR1 is SGHVS and CDR2 FQNEAQ. CDR3 length equals 13 residues.

The genes are TRBV6-6 and TRBJ2-6; 11 nucleotides agree with TRBD1. The V gene end was trimmed by 5 bases and the J gene end by 1 base; junction bases not matched to a gene: 10. The CDR3 length is 19 residues. Germline V gene data show CDR1 as MNHNY and CDR2 as SVGAGI (reference sequence). The CDR3 loop reads CASSRTGGLGRSGANVLTF. The DNA for the CDR3 is TGTGCCAGCAGTCGGACAGGGGGCTTGGGTAGGTCTGGGGCCAACGTCCTGACTTTC.

There are a few counts of this clone. V and J are TRBV29-1 and TRBJ1-4; 7 nucleotides match TRBD1. After removal of 5 bases from V and 8 bases from J, the junction contained 11 bases not matched to a gene. Germline V lookup: CDR1 SQVTM, CDR2 ANQGSEA. The CDR3 loop spans 14 amino acids. The chain's CDR3 is CSVTLTGLFEKLFF. The CDR3 nucleotides are TGCAGCGTTACTTTGACAGGGCTTTTCGAAAAACTGTTTTTT.

The rearrangement uses TRBV30 and TRBJ1-3, with no clear D. V lost 0 bases, J lost 2 bases, and 11 bases lay in between. The CDR3 covers 15 residues. CDR1 GTSNPN and CDR2 SVGIG come from the germline V gene (reference sequence). Here the CDR3 DNA reads TGTGCCTGGAGTGTAAGCATGGGCCCTGGAAACACCATATATTTT. Its translation: CAWSVSMGPGNTIYF.

The rearrangement uses TRBV7-2 and TRBJ1-2; D is unresolved. Germline CDR1 SGHTA, CDR2 FQGNSA. The CDR3 extends over 13 amino acids. Trimming took 2 bases from V and 1 from J, leaving 5 bases between them. The CDR3, as DNA: TGTGCCAGCAGCTTATCCCTTAACTATGGCTACACCTTC. Protein product: CASSLSLNYGYTF.

This chain uses TRBV12-5 with TRBJ1-3; 7 nucleotides line up with TRBD1. With V trimmed by 7 bases and J by 0 bases, 9 bases remained unmatched. Germline V gene data show CDR1 as LGHNT and CDR2 as FRNRAP. The length of the CDR3 is 16 residues. CDR3: CASALRGPSSGNTIYF. CDR3 DNA: TGTGCTAGTGCCCTGAGGGGGCCCAGCTCTGGAAACACCATATATTTT.

The chain couples TRBV6-5 to TRBJ1-2, with 10 bases that match TRBD1. Germline lookup yields CDR1 MNHEY and CDR2 SVGAGI. The V segment lost 4 bases and the J segment 3 bases; nucleotides outside the gene matches: 2. The CDR3 has 14 amino acids. DNA for the CDR3: TGTGCCAGCAGTTCGACAGGGGGCTACTATGGCTACACCTTC. Translation gives CASSSTGGYYGYTF.

In its sample, this clone was seen once. J is TRBJ2-3 and V is TRBV27, with D possibly TRBD2 on 5 matching bases. The V gene lost 3 bases and the J gene lost 4 bases, with 8 bases spanning the gap. This CDR3 has 13 amino acids. From germline, CDR1 is MNHEY and CDR2 SMNVEV (reference sequence). This chain's CDR3 is CASSLGSADTQYF. CDR3 nucleotides: TGTGCCAGCAGTTTGGGTAGCGCAGATACGCAGTATTTT.

This clone appeared a few times. The chain recombines TRBV9 with TRBJ1-6; 8 bases map to TRBD1. The CDR3 loop spans 16 amino acids. The V and J ends lost 3 bases and 7 bases, in that order; junction bases with no gene match: 9. Germline values: CDR1 SGDLS, CDR2 YYNGEE. Written as DNA, the CDR3 is TGTGCCAGCAGCGCAGGGACAGGAGAAGGGAATTCACCCCTCCACTTT. It codes for CASSAGTGEGNSPLHF.

V gene TRBV6-1 combines with J gene TRBJ1-5, with 9 nucleotides matching TRBD1. This CDR3 has 17 residues. V lost 1 base, J lost 4 bases, and 8 bases stayed unmatched. Germline-derived CDR1 and CDR2 are MNHNS and SASEGT. CDR3 residues: CASSEGFGTGRNQPQHF. The CDR3 nucleotides read TGTGCCAGCAGTGAAGGGTTTGGGACAGGGAGAAATCAGCCCCAGCATTTT.

This clone was recorded once. In DNA form, the CDR3 reads TGTGCCAGCAGCCGCGGAAGCACAGATACGCAGTATTTT. Translation gives CASSRGSTDTQYF. This chain joins TRBV7-3 and TRBJ2-3; unclear D gene. This CDR3 has 13 residues. Germline CDR1 and CDR2: SGHTA and FQGTGA. V was shortened by 5 bases and J by 0 bases, with 6 bases between the two germline ends.

The V and J genes are TRBV5-6 and TRBJ2-5; maybe TRBD1 (6 bases). Trimming cost V 4 bases and J 2 bases, with 15 bases left between them. The CDR3 is made up of 15 amino acids. From germline, CDR1 is SGHDT and CDR2 YYEEEE. The CDR3 DNA reads TGTGCCAGCAGCCGTGTGGGGGCGAGGCAAGAGACCCAGTACTTC. It is translated as CASSRVGARQETQYF.

This clone was seen only a few times. V is TRBV28 and J is TRBJ1-2; D is ambiguous. CDR3 length: 12 amino acids. The V end was cut by 5 bases, the J end by 6 bases, with 10 bases between. Germline CDR1 MDHEN, CDR2 SYDVKM. This chain's CDR3 is CASSGLFDGYTF. The CDR3 DNA sequence: TGTGCCAGCAGTGGGCTTTTCGATGGCTACACCTTC.

The chain is built from TRBV2 and TRBJ1-5, with TRBD1 matching 8 bases. This CDR3 has 15 amino acids. V shed 5 bases and J 4 bases; nucleotides not matched to a gene: 7. Germline lookup yields CDR1 SNHLY and CDR2 FYNNEI. As DNA, the CDR3 is TGTGCCAGCAGTACCGGACAGGGCTATAATCAGCCCCAGCATTTT. Translated, it gives CASSTGQGYNQPQHF.

The J gene is TRBJ1-2, the V gene TRBV6-5, with 7 bases identical to TRBD1. Germline V gene lookup returns CDR1 MNHEY and CDR2 SVGAGI. J lost 7 bases, V lost 6 bases, and 2 bases had no gene match. This CDR3 is built from 11 residues. The CDR3: CASSSGGGYTF. The CDR3 bases are TGTGCCAGCAGCTCAGGGGGTGGCTACACCTTC.

This chain connects TRBV2 to TRBJ2-7; no clear D gene. Deletions cut 2 bases from V and 0 bases from J, with 8 bases between. The CDR3 covers 14 residues. Germline values: CDR1 SNHLY, CDR2 FYNNEI. The CDR3, as DNA: TGTGCCAGCAGTGAAACGGCGGACTCCTACGAGCAGTACTTC. This encodes CASSETADSYEQYF.